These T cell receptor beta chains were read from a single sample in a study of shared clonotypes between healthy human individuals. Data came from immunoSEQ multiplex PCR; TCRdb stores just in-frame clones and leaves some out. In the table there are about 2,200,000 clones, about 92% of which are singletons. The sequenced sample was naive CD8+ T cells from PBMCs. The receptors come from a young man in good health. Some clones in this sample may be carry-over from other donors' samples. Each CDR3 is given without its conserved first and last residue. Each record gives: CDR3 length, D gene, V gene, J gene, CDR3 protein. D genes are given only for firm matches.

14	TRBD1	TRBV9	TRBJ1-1	ASSVGSQGVNTEAF
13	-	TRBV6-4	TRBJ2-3	ASSDVAERTDTQY
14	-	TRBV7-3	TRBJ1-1	ASSRIRAPHYTEAF
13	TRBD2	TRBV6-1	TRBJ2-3	ASSEAGLATDTQY
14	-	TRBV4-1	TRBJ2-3	ASSHPTGSSTDTQY
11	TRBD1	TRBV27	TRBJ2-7	ASRGQGIHEQY
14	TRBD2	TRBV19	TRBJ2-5	ASSRLAGGLGETQY
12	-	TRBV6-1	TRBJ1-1	ASIVGGMNTEAF
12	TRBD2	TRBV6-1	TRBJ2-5	ASGPGAGVGEQY
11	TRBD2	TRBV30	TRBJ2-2	AWSRGDPGELF
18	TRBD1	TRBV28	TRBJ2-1	ASSTRTGGPAGVGINEQF
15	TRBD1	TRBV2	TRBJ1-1	ASSDLGTGGLGVGAF
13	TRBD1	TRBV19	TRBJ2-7	ASKVRDRGAYEQY
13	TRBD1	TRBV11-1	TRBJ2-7	ASSSRTGVSYEQY
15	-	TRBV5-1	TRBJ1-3	ASSLGFGAGGGNTIY
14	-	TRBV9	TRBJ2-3	ASSVRRGPSADTQY
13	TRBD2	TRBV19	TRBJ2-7	ASSTRLAGTYEQY
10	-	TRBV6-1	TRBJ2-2	ASSTVTGELF
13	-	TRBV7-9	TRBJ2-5	ASSARQALQETQY
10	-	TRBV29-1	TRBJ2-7	SVLAGSYEQY
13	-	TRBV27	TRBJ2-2	ASRPQGGFAGELF
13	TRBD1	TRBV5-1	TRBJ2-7	ASSYTGGAAYEQY
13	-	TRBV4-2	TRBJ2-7	ASSQNRGLLQRRY
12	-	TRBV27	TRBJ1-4	ASTLTGGNEKLF
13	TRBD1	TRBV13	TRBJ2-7	ASSEGQRHSYEQY
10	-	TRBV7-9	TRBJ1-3	ASRTAGNTIY
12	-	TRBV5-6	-	ASSLYRGIYEQY
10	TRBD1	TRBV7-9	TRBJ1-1	ASSLGGQSDF
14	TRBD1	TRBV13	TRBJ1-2	ASSDRRQGEAYGYT
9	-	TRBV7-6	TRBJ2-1	ASSRGNEQF
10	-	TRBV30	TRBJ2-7	AWSWETYEQY
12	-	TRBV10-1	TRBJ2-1	ASSENGAYNEQF
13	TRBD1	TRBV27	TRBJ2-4	ASSQPSGQGNIQY
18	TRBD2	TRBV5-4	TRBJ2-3	ASSLGILGSSGRNTDTQY
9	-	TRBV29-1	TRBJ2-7	SVRETYEQY
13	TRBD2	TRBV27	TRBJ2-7	ASSPGGLAGVEQY
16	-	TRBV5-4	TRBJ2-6	ASSFVVLLNSGANVLT
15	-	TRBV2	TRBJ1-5	ASSDGPAAFSNQPQH
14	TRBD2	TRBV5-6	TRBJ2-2	ASSRTSGRVTGELF
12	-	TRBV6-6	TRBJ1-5	ASSWGIVNQPQH
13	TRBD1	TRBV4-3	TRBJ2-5	ASSRRDSNRETQY
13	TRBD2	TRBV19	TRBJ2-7	ASSTLAGGIYEQY
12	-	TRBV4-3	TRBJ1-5	ASSHTVGGQPQH
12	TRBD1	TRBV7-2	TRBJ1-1	ASSVNRGRAEAF
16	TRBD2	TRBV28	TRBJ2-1	ASSLALAGGELYNEQF
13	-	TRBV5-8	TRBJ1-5	ASSLSTYWDQPQH